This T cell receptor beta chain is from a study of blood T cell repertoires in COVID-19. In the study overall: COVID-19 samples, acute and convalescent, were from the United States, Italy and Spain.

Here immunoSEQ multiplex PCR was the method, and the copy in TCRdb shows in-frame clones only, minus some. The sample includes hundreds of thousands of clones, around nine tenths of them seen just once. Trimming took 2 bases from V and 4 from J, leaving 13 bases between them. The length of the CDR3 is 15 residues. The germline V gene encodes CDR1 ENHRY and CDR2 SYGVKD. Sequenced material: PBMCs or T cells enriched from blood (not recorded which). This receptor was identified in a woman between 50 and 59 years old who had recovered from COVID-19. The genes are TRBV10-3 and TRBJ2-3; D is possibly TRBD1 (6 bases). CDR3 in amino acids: CAISEKNRVADTQYF. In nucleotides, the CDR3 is TGTGCCATCAGTGAGAAGAACAGGGTCGCAGATACGCAGTATTTT.